The rows below give T cell receptor beta chains drawn from one sample of a study of T cell repertoires in cytomegalovirus infection. Using its own MiXCR run on the reads, TCRdb lists one record per CDR3 protein. Among some 320,000 distinct CDR3 sequences listed, 25% to 30% were seen once. Their specific antigens are unknown. The sequencing used cultured PBMCs, collected from culture after CMV antigen stimulation. These receptors were taken from a human donor in good health (CMV status not recorded). Some clones in this sample may be carry-over from other donors' samples. CDR3s include the opening cysteine and the closing phenylalanine or tryptophan. Fields, in order: J gene, V gene, clone size, D gene, CDR3 DNA, CDR3 protein. D genes are given only for firm matches. Not all rows give a size; the values are once, few, many and, for expanded clones, a class.

TRBJ2-1,TRBV3-1,few,TRBD2,TGTGCCAGCAGCCCGCCGGGACTAGTAGGCAATGAGCAGTTCTTC,CASSPPGLVGNEQFF
TRBJ1-6,TRBV11-1,-,-,TGTGCCAGCAGCATCAACAGTTTCGGGTCACCCCTCCACTTT,CASSINSFGSPLHF
TRBJ2-2,TRBV20-1,few,-,TGCAGTGCCCTCGACTTAGATCGCGGGGAGCTGTTTTTT,CSALDLDRGELFF
TRBJ2-7,TRBV7-2,many,-,TGTGCCAGCAGCTTGGCTAGCACCTACGAGCAGTACTTC,CASSLASTYEQYF
TRBJ2-7,TRBV7-2,-,-,TGTGCCAGCAGCGTCCGGGACAAATACGAGCAGTACTTC,CASSVRDKYEQYF
TRBJ2-2,TRBV28,-,-,TGTGCCAGCAGTGCCACAGTGGCCGGGGAGCTGTTTTTT,CASSATVAGELFF
TRBJ2-5,TRBV12-3/TRBV12-4,-,TRBD2,TGTGCCAGCAGTTTATATGGTCGAGGTCTCCTAGCGGGAGAGGAGGAGACCCAGTACTTC,CASSLYGRGLLAGEEETQYF
TRBJ2-5,TRBV4-2,-,-,TGTGCCAGCAGCCAAGGAGCGCAGGGAAGAGAGACCCAGTACTTC,CASSQGAQGRETQYF
TRBJ1-2,TRBV28,-,-,TGTGCCAGCAGTTTTACCGCCACTAACTATGGCTACACCTTC,CASSFTATNYGYTF
TRBJ1-2,TRBV7-3,few,TRBD1,TGTGCCAGCAGCCCGGGACAGTCACGGGAGGGCTACACCTTC,CASSPGQSREGYTF
TRBJ1-1,TRBV12-3/TRBV12-4,-,-,TGTGCCAGCGAATCCACAGGGAACACTGAAGCTTTCTTT,CASESTGNTEAFF
TRBJ1-5,TRBV19,-,-,TGTGCCAGTAGTAGAAGACCGACAGCGTATAGCAATCAGCCCCAGCATTTT,CASSRRPTAYSNQPQHF
TRBJ1-1,TRBV6-5,-,-,TGTGCCAGCAGTTACCGCCCCCCGGTTGTGAGCACTGAAGCTTTCTTT,CASSYRPPVVSTEAFF
TRBJ2-1,TRBV28,few,TRBD2,TGTGCCAGCACTCCATCGGGACTAGCGGGAGCAAAGGGTGAGCAGTTCTTC,CASTPSGLAGAKGEQFF
TRBJ1-2,TRBV28,-,-,TGTGCCAGCAGCCTCCTGCGGGCCGGCTATGGCTACACCTTC,CASSLLRAGYGYTF
TRBJ1-1,TRBV7-9,-,TRBD1,TGTGCCAGCAGCTTAATAGGGGGCACGACTGAAGCTTTCTTT,CASSLIGGTTEAFF
TRBJ2-7,TRBV5-4,once,TRBD1,TGTGCCAGCAGCCCGAAGGACAGGGGCCCTTCCTACGAGCAGTACTTC,CASSPKDRGPSYEQYF
TRBJ1-1,TRBV27,few,-,TGTGCCAGCAGTCCCCTCTCCTCCGGGGCCACTGAAGCTTTCTTT,CASSPLSSGATEAFF
TRBJ2-7,TRBV5-4,-,-,TGTGCCAGCAGCCAAACCCCAGGGGACACCCTTGGGAGCGAGCAGTACTTC,CASSQTPGDTLGSEQYF
TRBJ2-1,TRBV20-1,-,TRBD2,TGCAGTGCTGCCGATACTAGCGGGAGGCCCTACAATGAGCAGTTCTTC,CSAADTSGRPYNEQFF
TRBJ1-2,TRBV7-3,-,TRBD1,TGTGCCAGCAGCTTAGCATTGACAGGGGGAGGCTACACCTTC,CASSLALTGGGYTF
TRBJ2-3,TRBV6-2/TRBV6-3,-,-,TGTGCCAGCAGTGACCCGGGACACACAGATACGCAGTATTTT,CASSDPGHTDTQYF
TRBJ2-5,TRBV28,-,-,TGTGCCAGCAGCCAGTCCGGGGTAGAGACCCAGTACTTC,CASSQSGVETQYF
TRBJ1-1,TRBV19,few,-,TGTGCCAGTACCCCTACCACAGTTCCACTGGAAGCTTTCTTT,CASTPTTVPLEAFF
TRBJ2-5,TRBV15,few,TRBD1,TGTGCCACCAGCAGCCGGGACAGGGGCTTAGAGACCCAGTACTTC,CATSSRDRGLETQYF
TRBJ2-7,TRBV19,-,-,-,CASSSGRASYEQYF
TRBJ2-6,TRBV7-2,few,-,TGTGCCAGCAGCTTAGGCGTGAGCTCTGGGGCCAACGTCCTGACTTTC,CASSLGVSSGANVLTF
TRBJ1-1,TRBV12-3/TRBV12-4,-,-,TGTGCCAGCCGCGCCGGGGGGCTTACTGAAGCTTTCTTT,CASRAGGLTEAFF
TRBJ2-1,TRBV7-6,few,-,TGTGCCAGCAGCGTGTATGTAGGGGCCTACAATGAGCAGTTCTTC,CASSVYVGAYNEQFF
TRBJ2-5,TRBV7-8,few,-,TGTGCCAGCAGCTGGGTGGAGGACCAAGAGACCCAGTACTTC,CASSWVEDQETQYF
TRBJ2-1,TRBV7-2,many,-,TGTGCCAGCAGCTTTAAGGCCCCGGGTGTTCGGTTCTTC,CASSFKAPGVRFF
TRBJ1-5,TRBV11-2,-,-,TGTGCCAGCAGCTTAGGGACAGCACGCAATCAGCCCCAGCATTTT,CASSLGTARNQPQHF
TRBJ1-5,TRBV7-8,-,-,TGTGCCAGCACCCAACTAAGGGGGGAACCCCAGCATTTT,CASTQLRGEPQHF
TRBJ1-5,TRBV12-3/TRBV12-4,few,-,TGTGCCAGCAGGTACAGGGATAGGAATCAGCCCCAGCATTTT,CASRYRDRNQPQHF
TRBJ2-7,TRBV7-3,-,TRBD1,TGTGCCAGCAGCCGGACAGGGGGCGAGGACGAGCAGTACTTC,CASSRTGGEDEQYF
TRBJ2-2,TRBV5-1,many,-,TGCGCCAGCACCATCGGGCCCACTTCCGGGGAGCTGTTTTTT,CASTIGPTSGELFF
TRBJ2-5,TRBV11-1,many,TRBD2,TGTGCCAGCAGGACTAGCGGTCTGGAAGAGACCCAGTACTTC,CASRTSGLEETQYF
TRBJ2-1,TRBV19,few,-,TGTGCCAGCACCAAGAACAATGAGCAGTTCTTC,CASTKNNEQFF
TRBJ2-3,TRBV5-1,many,-,TGCGCCAGCAGCTTGGGAGGTACTAGCACAGATACGCAGTATTTT,CASSLGGTSTDTQYF
TRBJ2-3,TRBV20-1,few,-,TGCAGTGCTAGAGGAATTAGCCCAGAGGAGGGGACAGATACGCAGTATTTT,CSARGISPEEGTDTQYF
TRBJ2-2,TRBV2,-,-,TGTGCCAGCAGTGAACAGCCCGGGGAGCTGTTTTTT,CASSEQPGELFF
TRBJ2-2,TRBV6-5,-,-,TGTGCCAGCAGTTACTCGAATCACCGAGGCGACACCGGGGAGCTGTTTTTT,CASSYSNHRGDTGELFF
TRBJ2-3,TRBV28,few,-,TGTGCCAGCAGTCCGGACGCGACCAAAGATACGCAGTATTTT,CASSPDATKDTQYF
TRBJ1-5,TRBV6-1,-,-,TGTGCCAGCAGCCCGGGACGGGATAGCAATCAGCCCCAGCATTTT,CASSPGRDSNQPQHF
TRBJ2-5,TRBV20-1,few,TRBD2,TGCAGTGCTCCCATGGGGACTAGCGGGGGGGGACGAGAGACCCAGTACTTC,CSAPMGTSGGGRETQYF
TRBJ2-5,TRBV4-2,few,TRBD2,TGTGCCAGCAGCCAGTCCGGGACTAGCGGGCCAGAGACCCAGTACTTC,CASSQSGTSGPETQYF
TRBJ2-5,TRBV27,few,-,TGTGCCAGCAGTTTATCAGTGGATTCAGAGACCCAGTACTTC,CASSLSVDSETQYF
TRBJ1-6,TRBV19,few,-,TGTGCCAGTAGCGCCGACAGCGCTCATTATAATTCACCCCTCCACTTT,CASSADSAHYNSPLHF
TRBJ2-5,TRBV29-1,-,-,TGCAGCGTTGAAGATATATCGTCGGAGACCCAGTACTTC,CSVEDISSETQYF
TRBJ1-5,TRBV12-5,few,-,TGTGCTAGTGGTTTGACGGAGAATCAGCCCCAGCATTTT,CASGLTENQPQHF
TRBJ2-5,TRBV20-1,-,TRBD2,TGCAGTGAAAAGACTAGCGGTATGGGGGCCCAGTACTTC,CSEKTSGMGAQYF
TRBJ1-4,TRBV18,-,TRBD1,TGTGCCAGCTCACCGACACAGGGGATGGTTGAAAAACTGTTTTTT,CASSPTQGMVEKLFF
TRBJ2-2,TRBV7-3,-,-,TGTGCCAGCAGCTTAACGAAGCCGGGTGGCACCGGGGAGCTGTTTTTT,CASSLTKPGGTGELFF